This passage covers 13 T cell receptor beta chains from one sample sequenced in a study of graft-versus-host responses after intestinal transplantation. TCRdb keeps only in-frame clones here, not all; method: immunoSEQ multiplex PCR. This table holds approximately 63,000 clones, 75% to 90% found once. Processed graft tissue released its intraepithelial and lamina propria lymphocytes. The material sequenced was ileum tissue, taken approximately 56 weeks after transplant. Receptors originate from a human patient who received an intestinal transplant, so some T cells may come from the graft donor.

The CDR3 DNA follows: TGTGCCAGCAGCCGGACGGTTAACACTGAAGCTTTCTTT. It specifies CASSRTVNTEAFF. The gene calls are TRBV27 and TRBJ1-1, with D unresolved. This CDR3 has 13 residues. V was clipped by 6 bases and J by 2 bases, with 10 bases between them. Germline lookup yields CDR1 MNHEY and CDR2 SMNVEV (reference sequence).

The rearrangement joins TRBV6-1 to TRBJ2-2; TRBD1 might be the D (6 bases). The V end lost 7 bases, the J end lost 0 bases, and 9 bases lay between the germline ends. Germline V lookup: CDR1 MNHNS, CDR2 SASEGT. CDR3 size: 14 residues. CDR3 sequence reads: CASIRTANTGELFF. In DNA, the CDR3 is TGTGCCAGCATACGGACAGCGAACACCGGGGAGCTGTTTTTT.

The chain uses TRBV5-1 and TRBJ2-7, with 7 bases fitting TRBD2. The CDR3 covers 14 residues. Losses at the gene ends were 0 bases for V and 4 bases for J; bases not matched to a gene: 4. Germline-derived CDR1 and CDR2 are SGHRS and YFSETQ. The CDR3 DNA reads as TGCGCCAGCAGCTTGGGAGCTAGCGGTTACGAGCAGTACTTC. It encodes CASSLGASGYEQYF.

CDR3 protein: CATRALGGEKLFF. CDR3 bases: TGTGCCACCAGGGCCTTGGGGGGTGAAAAACTGTTTTTT. This sequence joins TRBV15 and TRBJ1-4; tentatively, D is TRBD1 (5 bases). CDR3 size: 13 residues. Germline loops: CDR1 LNHNV, CDR2 YYDKDF (reference sequence). V gave up 6 bases and J gave up 7 bases, with 12 bases separating them.

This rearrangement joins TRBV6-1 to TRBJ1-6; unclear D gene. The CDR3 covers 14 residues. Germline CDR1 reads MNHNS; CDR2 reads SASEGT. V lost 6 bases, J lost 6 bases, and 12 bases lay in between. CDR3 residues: CASRATGLNSPLHF. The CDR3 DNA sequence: TGTGCCAGCAGGGCGACGGGTCTTAATTCACCCCTCCACTTT.

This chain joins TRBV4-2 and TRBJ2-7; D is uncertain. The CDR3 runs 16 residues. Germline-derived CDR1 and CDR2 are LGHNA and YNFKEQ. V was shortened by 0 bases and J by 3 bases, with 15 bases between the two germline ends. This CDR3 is CASSQELGSPGYEQYF. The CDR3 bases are TGTGCCAGCAGCCAAGAATTGGGCAGCCCCGGCTACGAGCAGTACTTC.

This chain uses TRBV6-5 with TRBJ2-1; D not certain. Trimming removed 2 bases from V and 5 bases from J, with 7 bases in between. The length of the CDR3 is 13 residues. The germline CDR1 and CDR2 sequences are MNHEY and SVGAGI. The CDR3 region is CASSYGQNNEQFF. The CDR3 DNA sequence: TGTGCCAGCAGTTACGGGCAGAACAATGAGCAGTTCTTC.

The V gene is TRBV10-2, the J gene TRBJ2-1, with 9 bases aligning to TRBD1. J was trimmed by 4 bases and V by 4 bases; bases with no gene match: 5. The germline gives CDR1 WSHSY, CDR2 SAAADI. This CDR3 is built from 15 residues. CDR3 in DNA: TGCGCCAGCAGTGCGAAGGACAGGGGATACAATGAGCAGTTCTTC. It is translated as CASSAKDRGYNEQFF.

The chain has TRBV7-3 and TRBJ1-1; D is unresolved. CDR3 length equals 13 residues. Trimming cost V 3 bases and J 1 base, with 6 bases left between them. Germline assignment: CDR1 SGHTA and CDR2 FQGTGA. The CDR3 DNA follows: TGTGCCAGCAGCTTGATGGGGAACACTGAAGCTTTCTTT. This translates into CASSLMGNTEAFF.

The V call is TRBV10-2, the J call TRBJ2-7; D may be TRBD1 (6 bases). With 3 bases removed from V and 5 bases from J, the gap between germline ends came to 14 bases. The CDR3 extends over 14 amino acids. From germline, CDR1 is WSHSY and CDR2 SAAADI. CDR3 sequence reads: CASSDQGKRNEQYF. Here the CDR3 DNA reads TGCGCCAGCAGTGATCAGGGGAAGAGGAACGAGCAGTACTTC.

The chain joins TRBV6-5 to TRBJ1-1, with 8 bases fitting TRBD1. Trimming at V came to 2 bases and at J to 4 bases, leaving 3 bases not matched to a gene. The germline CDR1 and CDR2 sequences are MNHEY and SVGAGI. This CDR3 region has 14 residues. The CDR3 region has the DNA TGTGCCAGCAGTTACGGACAGGGCAGCACTGAAGCTTTCTTT. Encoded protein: CASSYGQGSTEAFF.

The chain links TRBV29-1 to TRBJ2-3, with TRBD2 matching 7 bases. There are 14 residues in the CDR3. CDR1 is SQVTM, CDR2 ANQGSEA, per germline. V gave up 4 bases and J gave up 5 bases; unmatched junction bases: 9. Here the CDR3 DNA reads TGCAGCGTTGCGCGAGGGAGGGTGGGAGATACGCAGTATTTT. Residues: CSVARGRVGDTQYF.

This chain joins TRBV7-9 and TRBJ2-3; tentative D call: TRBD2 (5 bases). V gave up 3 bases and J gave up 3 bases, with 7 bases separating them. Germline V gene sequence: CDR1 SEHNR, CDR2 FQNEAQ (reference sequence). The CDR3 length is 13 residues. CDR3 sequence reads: CASSFGETDTQYF. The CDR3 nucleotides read TGTGCCAGCAGCTTCGGGGAGACAGATACGCAGTATTTT.